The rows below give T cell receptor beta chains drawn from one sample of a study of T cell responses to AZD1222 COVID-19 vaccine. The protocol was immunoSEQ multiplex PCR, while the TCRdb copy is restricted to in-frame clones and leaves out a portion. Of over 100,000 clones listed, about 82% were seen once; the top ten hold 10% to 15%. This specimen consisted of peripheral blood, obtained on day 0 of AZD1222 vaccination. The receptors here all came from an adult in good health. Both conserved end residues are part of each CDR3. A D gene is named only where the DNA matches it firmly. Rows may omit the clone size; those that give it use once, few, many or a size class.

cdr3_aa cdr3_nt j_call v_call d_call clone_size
CASSFGQANYGYTF TGTGCCAGCAGTTTTGGACAGGCTAACTATGGCTACACCTTC TRBJ1-2 TRBV6-2/TRBV6-3 TRBD1 .
CASSPLNRGRNSPLHF TGTGCCAGCAGCCCTCTAAACAGGGGCCGTAATTCACCCCTCCACTTT TRBJ1-6 TRBV6-2/TRBV6-3 TRBD1 .
CASSPTGRYEQYF TGTGCCAGCAGTCCGACAGGGAGGTACGAGCAGTACTTC TRBJ2-7 TRBV6-5 . .
CASRSDSLNTEAFF TGCGCCAGCAGGTCGGACAGCTTGAACACTGAAGCTTTCTTT TRBJ1-1 TRBV5-1 . .
CASSLATSNQQAFF TGCGCCAGCAGCTTGGCAACGTCGAACCAACAGGCTTTCTTT TRBJ1-1 TRBV5-1 . .
CASSSAFGNTIYF TGTGCCAGCAGTTCCGCGTTTGGAAACACCATATATTTT TRBJ1-3 TRBV6-2/TRBV6-3 . .
CASSLGGQDTDTQYF TGCGCCAGCAGCTTAGGAGGGCAGGACACAGATACGCAGTATTTT TRBJ2-3 TRBV5-1 . .
CASSHGLRNTIYF TGTGCCAGCAGTCATGGCCTTCGAAACACCATATATTTT TRBJ1-3 TRBV28 . .
CASSLAFEGLGETQYF TGTGCCAGCAGCTTAGCGTTCGAGGGTTTAGGGGAGACCCAGTACTTC TRBJ2-5 TRBV7-9 . .
CASSPTRGQGRETQYF TGCGCCAGCAGCCCCACAAGGGGACAGGGACGCGAGACCCAGTACTTC TRBJ2-5 TRBV4-1 TRBD1 .
CASSEAEGAGNTIYF TGTGCCAGCAGTGAAGCTGAAGGAGCTGGAAACACCATATATTTT TRBJ1-3 TRBV6-1 . .
CASSLGSYAEAFF TGTGCCAGCAGCTTAGGGTCATATGCTGAAGCTTTCTTT TRBJ1-1 TRBV7-2 . .
CASSLFWELGTEAFF TGTGCCAGCAGCTTATTTTGGGAACTGGGAACTGAAGCTTTCTTT TRBJ1-1 TRBV11-1 . .
CASSGEYRGYYTF TGTGCCAGCAGCGGGGAATACAGGGGGTACTACACCTTC TRBJ1-2 TRBV9 TRBD1 once
CAIRASLSTDTQYF TGTGCCATCAGAGCCTCCTTGAGCACAGATACGCAGTATTTT TRBJ2-3 TRBV10-3 . .
CASSPRDSRGELFF TGTGCCAGCAGTCCCCGGGACTCCCGTGGGGAGCTGTTTTTT TRBJ2-2 TRBV27 . once
CASGAGTGGTEAFF TGTGCCAGCGGAGCCGGGACAGGGGGCACTGAAGCTTTCTTT TRBJ1-1 TRBV3-1/TRBV3-2 TRBD1 .
CASKVSGSGGYTF TGTGCCAGCAAGGTTTCAGGGTCCGGTGGCTACACCTTC TRBJ1-2 TRBV27 . .
CASSGTGGQPQHF TGTGCCAGCAGCGGGACAGGGGGCCAGCCCCAGCATTTT TRBJ1-5 TRBV3-1/TRBV3-2 TRBD1 .
CASSLDTEAFF TGTGCCAGCAGTTTGGACACTGAAGCTTTCTTT TRBJ1-1 TRBV12-3/TRBV12-4 . .
CASSPDRNSPLHF TGTGCCAGCTCACCCGACAGGAATTCACCCCTCCACTTT TRBJ1-6 TRBV18 . .
CASTSDLAGELFF TGTGCCAGTACCTCCGACCTGGCCGGGGAGCTGTTTTTT TRBJ2-2 TRBV19 . .
CATSRDVGATDTQYF TGTGCCACCAGCAGAGATGTCGGGGCTACAGATACGCAGTATTTT TRBJ2-3 TRBV15 . .
CASSRTGPDEKLFF TGTGCCAGCAGCCGTACAGGTCCTGATGAAAAACTGTTTTTT TRBJ1-4 TRBV7-9 . .
CASSGTGQGGELFF TGTGCCAGCAGCGGGACAGGGCAGGGCGGGGAGCTGTTTTTT TRBJ2-2 TRBV7-3 TRBD1 .
CASNRDRDGYTF TGTGCCAGCAATCGGGACAGGGATGGCTACACCTTC TRBJ1-2 TRBV2 TRBD1 .
CASKSISGNQETQYF TGTGCCAGCAAATCAATAAGCGGGAACCAAGAGACCCAGTACTTC TRBJ2-5 TRBV27 TRBD2 few
CASSPEGPGLTYEQYF TGTGCCAGCAGTCCAGAGGGACCTGGCTTAACCTACGAGCAGTACTTC TRBJ2-7 TRBV27 . .
CASSANRGWNTEAFF TGTGCCAGCAGCGCAAACAGGGGTTGGAACACTGAAGCTTTCTTT TRBJ1-1 TRBV9 TRBD1 .
CASSLGHYGYTF TGTGCCAGCAGCTTGGGACACTATGGCTACACCTTC TRBJ1-2 TRBV5-6 . few
CASSYAGRHWETQYF TGTGCCAGCAGTTATGCGGGAAGGCATTGGGAGACCCAGTACTTC TRBJ2-5 TRBV6-5 . .
CASSLGHSDRTVQYF TGTGCCAGCAGCTTAGGCCACAGCGACCGTACGGTGCAGTACTTC TRBJ2-7 TRBV7-8 . once
CASSPGQAAEEQYF TGTGCCAGCTCACCGGGACAGGCGGCCGAGGAGCAGTACTTC TRBJ2-7 TRBV18 TRBD1 .
CASSLAQESSYEQYF TGTGCCAGCAGCTTAGCACAGGAAAGCTCCTACGAGCAGTACTTC TRBJ2-7 TRBV7-9 . .
CAISGHREDTEAFF TGTGCCATCAGTGGGCACAGGGAGGACACTGAAGCTTTCTTT TRBJ1-1 TRBV10-3 . .
CASRQRGGLSTDTQYF TGTGCCAGCAGACAACGGGGGGGCCTGAGCACAGATACGCAGTATTTT TRBJ2-3 TRBV6-4 TRBD2 .
CSGSGQGNEKLFF TGCAGCGGTTCGGGACAGGGAAATGAAAAACTGTTTTTT TRBJ1-4 TRBV29-1 TRBD1 .
CASSQMDGDTQYF TGTGCCAGCAGCCAAATGGACGGAGATACGCAGTATTTT TRBJ2-3 TRBV3-1/TRBV3-2 . .
CASSYGGSGKNIQYF TGTGCCAGCAGTTACGGCGGGAGTGGGAAAAACATTCAGTACTTC TRBJ2-4 TRBV6-5 TRBD2 .
CASSQGLHNEQFF TGTGCCAGTAGCCAGGGACTACACAATGAGCAGTTCTTC TRBJ2-1 TRBV19 TRBD2 .
CASSPEEDTEAFF TGTGCCAGCAGCCCCGAAGAGGACACTGAAGCTTTCTTT TRBJ1-1 TRBV5-4 . .